The clone carrying this T cell receptor (beta chain) was picked up many times. What it binds is unknown. The read stops 3 residues short of the end of the CDR3; the missing end is completed from the germline J gene. Here immunoSEQ multiplex PCR was the method, and the copy in TCRdb shows in-frame clones only, minus some. The profile covers approximately 40,000 clones, none occurring a single time. The source of the sample is a study of T cell clonality in common variable immunodeficiency. The study's findings and limits: Shared TCRbeta clones were fewer between CVID subjects than controls. CVID subjects showed higher TCRbeta clonality than healthy controls.

V shed 2 bases, J shed 4 bases, and the junction held 2 bases outside the gene matches. From germline, CDR1 is SNHLY and CDR2 FYNNEI. The CDR3 has 15 residues. Sequencing was performed on peripheral blood mononuclear cells. V is TRBV2 and J is TRBJ2-7; 13 nucleotides align to TRBD2. The receptor was isolated from a person aged 18-69 years in good health. The CDR3 sequence: CASSERTSGSYEQYF. Partial CDR3 DNA: TGTGCCAGCAGTGAAAGGACTAGCGGGAGTTACGAG.